Listed below are T cell receptor beta chains from one sample, sequenced in a study of CD8 T cells in ankylosing spondylitis. TCRdb passed the 5' RACE reads through MiXCR, listing each CDR3 protein once. The sample lists about 840,000 distinct CDR3 sequences; around 11% were seen once. What was sequenced was blood, either unsorted or a sorted T cell fraction (not recorded which). All receptors come from a male donor with ankylosing spondylitis. Each CDR3 is given with its conserved first and last residue. Each record gives: J gene, V gene, clone size, D gene, CDR3 DNA, CDR3 protein. A D gene is named only where the DNA matches it firmly. Expanded clones are given a class, and other clones once, few, many or no size at all.

j_gene: TRBJ2-2; v_gene: TRBV7-2; abundance: few; d_gene: -; CDR3nt: TGTGCCAGCAGCTTATATTGGGGGCTTACCACCGGGGAGCTGTTTTTT; CDR3aa: CASSLYWGLTTGELFF
j_gene: TRBJ2-7; v_gene: TRBV2; abundance: -; d_gene: TRBD2; CDR3nt: TGTGCCAGCAGTGCGACTAGCGACGAGCAGTACTTC; CDR3aa: CASSATSDEQYF
j_gene: TRBJ2-7; v_gene: TRBV20-1; abundance: many; d_gene: TRBD2; CDR3nt: TGCAGTGCTAGGACTAGCTTTGGGGAGCAGTACTTC; CDR3aa: CSARTSFGEQYF
j_gene: TRBJ2-3; v_gene: TRBV6-2/TRBV6-3; abundance: few; d_gene: TRBD2; CDR3nt: TGTGCCAGCAGCTCCCGGACTAGCGGGAGGGGAACAGATACGCAGTATTTT; CDR3aa: CASSSRTSGRGTDTQYF
j_gene: TRBJ2-7; v_gene: TRBV7-8; abundance: -; d_gene: TRBD1; CDR3nt: TGTGCCAGCAGCCTGAACAGGGGGCGCATCTCCTACGAGCAGTACTTC; CDR3aa: CASSLNRGRISYEQYF
j_gene: TRBJ2-3; v_gene: TRBV20-1; abundance: few; d_gene: TRBD2; CDR3nt: TGCAGTGCTCGGGCAGCGGGGGTGACAGATACGCAGTATTTT; CDR3aa: CSARAAGVTDTQYF
j_gene: TRBJ2-7; v_gene: TRBV20-1; abundance: -; d_gene: -; CDR3nt: TGCAGTGCCCAGATAGGTGGGGGCGAGCAGTACTTC; CDR3aa: CSAQIGGGEQYF
j_gene: TRBJ2-3; v_gene: TRBV7-7; abundance: -; d_gene: -; CDR3nt: TGTGCTATCGGGGGTACCTTTAGCACAGATACGCAGTATTTT; CDR3aa: CAIGGTFSTDTQYF
j_gene: TRBJ2-3; v_gene: TRBV28; abundance: few; d_gene: TRBD2; CDR3nt: TGTGCCAGCAGTCGGATGGGGCTAGCGGGGGCCTGGGATACGCAGTATTTT; CDR3aa: CASSRMGLAGAWDTQYF
j_gene: TRBJ2-7; v_gene: TRBV6-1; abundance: few; d_gene: -; CDR3nt: TGTGCCAGCAGTACCTTTGTGGGATCCTACGAGCAGTACTTC; CDR3aa: CASSTFVGSYEQYF
j_gene: TRBJ2-7; v_gene: TRBV25-1; abundance: -; d_gene: TRBD2; CDR3nt: TGTGCCAGCAGTGAATATAGTGGGAGGGCTAGCGGGTACGAGCAGTACTTC; CDR3aa: CASSEYSGRASGYEQYF
j_gene: TRBJ1-1; v_gene: TRBV5-1; abundance: many; d_gene: TRBD1; CDR3nt: TGCGCCAGCAGCTTCATACAGGGGATCACTGAAGCTTTCTTT; CDR3aa: CASSFIQGITEAFF
j_gene: TRBJ2-1; v_gene: TRBV20-1; abundance: -; d_gene: -; CDR3nt: TGCAGTGCTGTGGACCCCAGGAATGAGCAGTTCTTC; CDR3aa: CSAVDPRNEQFF
j_gene: TRBJ2-7; v_gene: TRBV20-1; abundance: few; d_gene: -; CDR3nt: TGCAGTGCCAATACGGGGGATTGGGGGCAGGGGAACTCCTACGAGCAGTACTTC; CDR3aa: CSANTGDWGQGNSYEQYF
j_gene: TRBJ1-6; v_gene: TRBV20-1; abundance: -; d_gene: -; CDR3nt: TGCAGTGCTAGGAGGTGGCAGGGGTTAGGTTCACCCCTCCACTTT; CDR3aa: CSARRWQGLGSPLHF
j_gene: TRBJ1-6; v_gene: TRBV20-1; abundance: many; d_gene: -; CDR3nt: TGCAGTGCTAGACGCCGGAGCCCCAATTCACCCCTCCACTTT; CDR3aa: CSARRRSPNSPLHF
j_gene: TRBJ2-3; v_gene: TRBV29-1; abundance: many; d_gene: -; CDR3nt: TGCAGCGCCGGACTCCCTGAGGGAGATACGCAGTATTTT; CDR3aa: CSAGLPEGDTQYF
j_gene: TRBJ2-7; v_gene: TRBV28; abundance: -; d_gene: -; CDR3nt: TGTGCCAGCAGTTTCACCGCGGGAAAGGTCTCCTACGAGCAGTACTTC; CDR3aa: CASSFTAGKVSYEQYF
j_gene: TRBJ2-7; v_gene: TRBV5-1; abundance: once; d_gene: TRBD1; CDR3nt: TGCGCCAGCAGCTTTGGGGACAGGGCCGCCTACGAGCAGTACTTC; CDR3aa: CASSFGDRAAYEQYF